The T cell receptor beta chain described here comes from a study of CD4 T cell repertoires in COVID-19. Study-wide results and limits: Suggested intraclonal diversification: top SARS-CoV-2-reactive clonotypes appeared in two or three memory subsets.

Comments on this clone: What it recognizes is unknown.

Sequencing was performed with immunoSEQ multiplex PCR; in TCRdb, only in-frame clones are kept and a portion is missing. The data show approximately 75,000 clones, about four fifths seen once. These patients had recovered from COVID-19 ranging mild to severe. Sequencing was done directly on freshly isolated, uncultured memory T cells. CDR1 is MDHEN and CDR2 is SYDVKM in the germline V gene. Losses at the gene ends were 10 bases for V and 0 bases for J; bases not matched to a gene: 13. The CDR3 contains 16 residues. The TCR sequence derives from a human donor who had COVID-19. This sample comprised CD4+ T cells from peripheral blood, obtained after recovery from COVID-19. The chain joins TRBV28 to TRBJ2-3; 7 positions match TRBD1. As DNA, the CDR3 is TGTGCCACCACGATGAACAGGGGTCTTAGCACAGATACGCAGTATTTT. Amino acid sequence: CATTMNRGLSTDTQYF. Full variable domain (remainder filled in from reference TRBV28 and TRBJ2-3): DVKVTQSSRYLVKRTGEKVFLECVQDMDHENMFWYRQDPGLGLRLIYFSYDVKMKEKGDIPEGYSVSREKKERFSLILESASTNQTSMYLCATTMNRGLSTDTQYFGPGTRLTVL.